The T cell receptor beta chain under discussion was sequenced for a study of vaccination and CD4 T cells after COVID-19 (dated by TCRdb to between 2021 and 2022). For the study in its entirety: Every convalescent patient had a positive nasal swab PCR test for SARS-CoV-2, with mild disease in nine or ten patients and severe disease in one. The convalescent cohort included six males and four females, with two Hispanic individuals, seven Caucasians, two Asians and one multiracial person. Participants received two doses of either the Pfizer-BioNTech BNT162b2 vaccine (n=8) or the Moderna mRNA-1273 vaccine (n=2). Post-COVID blood samples from convalescent patients were collected a median of roughly 100 days after diagnosis, with a range of roughly 30 to 170 days. Post-vaccine blood samples were taken a median of approximately 76 days after the second vaccine dose, with a range of about 12 to 250 days. For stimulating the cultures, overlapping spike peptide pools were used, derived from SARS-CoV-2 as well as from the common cold coronaviruses HCoV-NL63, HCoV-OC43 and HCoV-229E. As controls, cultures received a CEFX viral epitope pool (the positive control), an HIV-1 Nef peptide pool (the negative control), or no peptide at all. In over 8 COVID-19 convalescent patients and 4 infection-naive healthy vaccine recipients, the spike-specific CD4+ TCR repertoire before mRNA vaccination was compared with the repertoire after mRNA vaccination. Study-wide findings and limitations: The median count of SARS-CoV-2-reactive clonotypes went up from under 25 after infection to 38 after vaccination, although the change was not significant. Only a relatively small number of convalescent patients were included in the study, and early timepoints following natural infection were not analyzed. Of the vaccine-specific clones in convalescent patients, 304 of 307, or nearly all, reacted only to SARS-CoV-2 spike and did not cross-react with common cold coronaviruses. Among convalescent patients, a median roughly 84% of the SARS-CoV-2-reactive clones seen after vaccination appeared only after vaccination, which suggests priming specific to the vaccine.

The library was built by means of PCR. TCR sequencing of DNA from cultured CD4+ T cells used the Oncomine TCR Beta short-read assay at the Johns Hopkins FTIC core. Genomic DNA was extracted from the cultured CD4+ T cells with the QIAamp micro DNA kit. Oncomine TCR Beta libraries from cultured CD4+ T cells were pooled using unique dual indexes and sequenced on an Illumina iSeq 100. The paper's processing steps were these. Non-productive sequences were removed, and CDR3s not starting with C, not ending with F or W, or shorter than 7 amino acids were discarded. Antigen-specific clonotypes were identified using the MANAFEST web application through comparison of peptide-stimulated wells with reference and other culture wells. An FDR below 0.05, an odds ratio above 5, and a productive frequency above 0.1% in at least two of three replicate wells were required for clones to be considered positive. Clonotypes that were significantly expanded in both SARS-CoV-2 spike wells and at least one common cold coronavirus spike condition were defined as cross-reactive. Similarity between CDR3 sequences was evaluated in R version 3.6.1 using Levenshtein distances (stringdist) and unrooted phylogenetic trees (ape). The public reads were reanalyzed by TCRdb: fastp trimming at Q25, MiXCR alignment, in-frame beta chains only. Each entry is one CDR3 protein sequence, shown with its most common DNA and genes. TCRdb, not the original authors, processed these V and J calls. The sample table records about 13,000 distinct CDR3 sequences; just over 55% of these occur just once. The ten largest clonotypes hold about an eighth of the sample.

As encoded in the germline V gene, CDR1 is MNHEY while CDR2 is SVGAGI. V loses 0 bases of germline sequence and J loses 1 base, and the interval between the two ends is 13 bases. From the cysteine up to the phenylalanine, the CDR3 has a length of 17 residues. Just CDR3 DNA is preserved here, 51 bases in frame from base 1. Taken with the paper, the label for treatment or condition translates to: approximately 9-day PBMC culture with coronavirus spike peptide pools or control peptides (ViraFEST assay). The study used the ViraFEST assay, which expanded antigen-specific T cells with peptide pools and then identified expanded clonotypes by TCR sequencing. The positive SARS-CoV-2 PCR tests of the convalescent patients were dated from March to December 2020, before the Alpha, Beta and Delta variants emerged in the United States. More than 1.5 million PBMCs per well were cultured in IMDM with approximately 5.5% human AB serum and 7.5 to 10 IU/ml IL-2, plus 10 ug/ml peptide pools. Half of the culture medium was replaced with fresh IL-2-containing medium on days 3 and 7. Once the cells had been in culture for over nine days, the EasySep CD4+ T cell isolation kit was used to isolate CD4+ T cells by negative selection. Ficoll-Paque Plus gradient centrifugation was used to isolate PBMCs from whole blood, and the isolated PBMCs were then either used fresh or cryopreserved at -140C. Culture conditions were generally each tested in triplicate wells.

With regard to this clonotype: Its specific antigen is unknown. Base qualities are not provided; no much larger clone lies one nucleotide away.

This TCR came from a human donor who had recovered from COVID-19. The chain is assembled from TRBV6-5 and TRBJ2-1, with TRBD2 tentatively as D gene (5 bases match). Material: CD4+ T cells from blood, cultured in vitro. CDR3 reads: CASSYSGLLASYNEQFF. In nucleotides, the sequence is TGTGCCAGCAGTTACTCGGGGTTATTAGCGTCCTACAATGAGCAGTTCTTC.